This T cell receptor (beta chain) stems from a study of regulatory T cells in long-lasting Graves disease. There are 20 residues in the CDR3. In germline, CDR1 is MNHNS, CDR2 SASEGT. Trimming took off 7 bases at V and 1 base at J, with 31 bases between the two ends. CDR3-region Arm-PCR and iRepertoire HTBI primers produced the TCR beta libraries. TCRdb re-called the multiplex PCR reads through MiXCR, storing one row per CDR3 protein. Among about 440,000 distinct CDR3 sequences, about 15% were seen once, and the ten largest hold over 15%. The time point was: newly diagnosed GD, antithyroid drugs for less than 3 months. Extracted RNA from PBMCs served as the source of the TCR library. The sample was also reused in another study, on T cells in Graves' hyperthyroidism and ophthalmopathy.

The V gene is TRBV6-1, the J gene TRBJ2-5; possible D gene TRBD2, 6 bases. The receptor's source is a woman in her thirties with Graves disease. Sequencing was performed on peripheral blood mononuclear cells (PBMCs), taken at new diagnosis, from a patient treated with antithyroid drugs. CDR3 in DNA: TGTGCCAGCACCCCCAATGGCGGAGGGGTCCTCTTACACTTCCAAGAGACCCAGTACTTC. Translation gives CASTPNGGGVLLHFQETQYF.